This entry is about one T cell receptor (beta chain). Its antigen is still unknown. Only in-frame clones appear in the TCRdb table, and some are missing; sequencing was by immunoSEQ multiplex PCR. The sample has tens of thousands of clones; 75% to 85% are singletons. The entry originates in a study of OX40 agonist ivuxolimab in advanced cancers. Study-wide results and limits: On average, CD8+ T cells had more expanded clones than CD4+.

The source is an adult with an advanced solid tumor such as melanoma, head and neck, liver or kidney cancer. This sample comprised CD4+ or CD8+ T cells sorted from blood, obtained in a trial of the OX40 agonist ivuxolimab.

The CDR3 protein is CASSSSGGLNEQFF. In DNA form, the CDR3 reads TGCGCCAGCAGCTCAAGCGGGGGGCTCAATGAGCAGTTCTTC. The chain recombines TRBV5-1 with TRBJ2-1, with 9 bases lining up with TRBD2. CDR1 and CDR2 (germline): SGHRS, YFSETQ. V lost 3 bases to trimming and J lost 6 bases; unmatched junction nucleotides: 4. The CDR3 is made up of 14 amino acids.